This T cell receptor beta chain was sequenced for a study of technical replicates of blood from a handful of donors. V was pared by 4 bases and J by 1 base, with 13 bases between. The CDR3 is 15 amino acids. The germline V gene encodes CDR1 PRHDT and CDR2 FYEKMQ (reference sequence). Profiling relied on immunoSEQ multiplex PCR, and the TCRdb table lists in-frame clones only, not all of them. The data show 74,000 or so clones, about nine tenths seen once. The rearrangement links TRBV13 to TRBJ1-2, with a tentative D call TRBD1 (6 bases). The clonotype was recovered from a human donor in good health. Source material: T cells isolated from PBMCs. The CDR3 DNA reads TGTGCCAGCAGCTCGGACCTGGACAGTAACTATGGCTACACCTTC. This gives the protein CASSSDLDSNYGYTF. The full variable domain, rest sourced from reference TRBV13 and TRBJ1-2, is AAGVIQSPRHLIKEKRETATLKCYPIPRHDTVYWYQQGPGQDPQFLISFYEKMQSDKGSIPDRFSAQQFSDYHSELNMSSLELGDSALYFCASSSDLDSNYGYTFGSGTRLTVV.